Presented here are 9 T cell receptor beta chains from one specimen sequenced in a study of T cells after yellow fever vaccination. TCRdb independently ran MiXCR on the 5' RACE reads; one entry per CDR3 protein. This table has under 600,000 distinct CDR3 sequences, around a fifth appearing once. The input for sequencing was PBMCs, taken about 20 days after the first yellow fever vaccination. The origin of the receptors is a man aged 18 to 30 who received the YFV17D yellow fever vaccine.

V and J are TRBV6-5 and TRBJ1-6; TRBD1 might be the D (5 bases). Trimming left V 0 bases short and J 0 bases short, with 15 bases between. The CDR3 totals 19 residues. Germline lookup yields CDR1 MNHEY and CDR2 SVGAGI. The CDR3 is CASSYSYRSRGSYNSPLHF. The CDR3 DNA sequence: TGTGCCAGCAGTTACTCGTACAGGTCGCGGGGCTCCTATAATTCACCCCTCCACTTT.

The chain uses TRBV5-1 and TRBJ2-7; the D gene could be TRBD1 or TRBD2 (5 bases each). CDR3 length: 15 amino acids. The V and J ends lost 1 base and 0 bases respectively, with 11 bases between them. Germline CDR1 SGHRS, CDR2 YFSETQ. CDR3 coding DNA: TGCGCCAGCAGCTTGTTCCAGGGACCCTCCTACGAGCAGTACTTC. It translates to CASSLFQGPSYEQYF.

This clonotype was detected only a few times. The chain employs TRBV5-4 and TRBJ2-2; no clear D gene. This CDR3 comprises 15 residues. Between the trimmed V and J ends, which lost 0 bases and 1 base, there was a span of 7 bases. From germline, CDR1 is SGHNT and CDR2 YYREEE (reference sequence). Here the CDR3 DNA reads TGTGCCAGCAGCTTGGGGTCGTGGAACACCGGGGAGCTGTTTTTT. This sequence encodes CASSLGSWNTGELFF.

The V and J genes are TRBV7-3 and TRBJ2-1; D call uncertain. Trimming took 1 base from V and 5 from J, leaving 6 bases between them. This CDR3 region has 13 residues. Germline CDR1 is SGHTA and CDR2 is FQGTGA. The chain's CDR3 is CASSLSQDNEQFF. The CDR3 DNA reads as TGTGCCAGCAGCTTAAGCCAAGACAATGAGCAGTTCTTC.

V and J are TRBV7-6 and TRBJ2-1; D unclear. The V end was cut by 5 bases, the J end by 4 bases, with 6 bases between. Germline lookup yields CDR1 SGHVS and CDR2 FNYEAQ. The CDR3 has 12 amino acids. CDR3 in DNA: TGTGCCAGCAGCCAACAGTACAATGAGCAGTTCTTC. Its protein is CASSQQYNEQFF.

This clonotype was detected ten times or more. The CDR3, as DNA: TGTGCCAGCAGCTGGGACCTAAGCACAGATACGCAGTATTTT. Its translation is CASSWDLSTDTQYF. V usage is TRBV7-9 and J usage is TRBJ2-3; D tentatively reads TRBD1 or TRBD2 (5 bases each). Between the trimmed V and J ends, which lost 4 bases and 0 bases, there was a span of 8 bases. This CDR3 is built from 14 residues. CDR1 is SEHNR, CDR2 FQNEAQ, per germline (reference sequence).

The chain is built from TRBV4-1 and TRBJ2-7; D not certain. Trimming cost V 0 bases and J 2 bases, with 17 bases left between them. CDR1 is MGHRA, CDR2 YSYEKL, per germline. The CDR3 has 17 amino acids. The CDR3 nucleotides are TGCGCCAGCAGCCAAGAAGATCGGACGGATTCCCCCTACGAGCAGTACTTC. The encoded protein is CASSQEDRTDSPYEQYF.

The genes are TRBV11-2 and TRBJ2-2, with 8 positions matching TRBD1. Germline CDR1 is SGHAT and CDR2 is FQNNGV. The junction had 9 bases not matched to a gene; V was cut back by 4 bases and J by 2 bases. The CDR3 runs to 17 residues. The CDR3 reads CASSSIRGRANTGELFF. In DNA form, the CDR3 reads TGTGCCAGCAGCTCGATCAGGGGGCGGGCAAACACCGGGGAGCTGTTTTTT.

The table lists this clonotype with many counts. The chain combines TRBV4-3 with TRBJ2-5; D possibly corresponds to TRBD2 (6 bases). Germline V gives CDR1 LGHNA, CDR2 YSLEER. The germline V and J ends were trimmed by 4 bases and 5 bases, with 14 bases remaining between them. The CDR3 has 14 amino acids. Here the CDR3 DNA reads TGCGCCAGCAGCCGGTGGAGGGGCAAGGAGACCCAGTACTTC. This codes for CASSRWRGKETQYF.